This TCR beta chain was observed in a study of blood T cell repertoires in COVID-19. Study overall: Material from acute and convalescent COVID-19 was sourced from the United States, Italy and Spain. T cells, B-cell-depleted T cells, or PBMCs supplied cDNA or gDNA.

Between the trimmed V and J ends, which lost 0 bases and 0 bases, there was a span of 9 bases. CDR1 and CDR2 from the germline V gene are SQVTM and ANQGSEA. This CDR3 has 15 amino acids. TCRdb's table, derived via immunoSEQ multiplex PCR, lists solely in-frame clones and lacks some. The sample shows fewer than 300,000 clones, roughly 85% of them seen only once. The source is a middle-aged man with active or convalescent COVID-19. Input material: peripheral blood. The chain couples TRBV29-1 to TRBJ2-4; tentative D call: TRBD1 (5 bases). CDR3 sequence: CSVEEGHLAKNIQYF. Here the CDR3 DNA reads TGCAGCGTTGAAGAGGGGCATCTAGCCAAAAACATTCAGTACTTC.